The clone carrying this T cell receptor (beta chain) was counted only a few times. The antigen remains undetermined. This sample was included in a study of CD8 T cells in ankylosing spondylitis. With 3 bases removed from V and 5 bases from J, the gap between germline ends came to 14 bases. From germline, CDR1 is SGHRS and CDR2 YFSETQ. This CDR3 is 14 amino acids long. TCRdb called the 5' RACE reads again in MiXCR, with one record for every CDR3 protein. The profile shows 250,000 to 400,000 distinct CDR3 sequences, around a tenth of them singletons. Findings and limits, study-wide: The clones that were linked to disease were reported to be significantly enriched in matched synovial fluid samples from ankylosing spondylitis patients.

The chain has TRBV5-1 and TRBJ2-5; D possibly corresponds to TRBD1 (6 bases). The specimen sequenced was blood, either unsorted or a sorted T cell fraction (not recorded which). This receptor was identified in a female donor with ankylosing spondylitis or in good health (not recorded which). CDR3 sequence reads: CASSWGTGLETQYF. In DNA form, the CDR3 reads TGCGCCAGCAGCTGGGGAACAGGGTTGGAGACCCAGTACTTC.